The 8 T cell receptor beta chains reported below all come from one sample, sequenced in a study of T cells in Graves' hyperthyroidism and ophthalmopathy (dated by TCRdb to between 2019 and 2020). Library method: multiplex PCR. Data came from an Illumina HiSeq 2000. TCR beta CDR3 regions were amplified from RNA transcripts. The first round of RT-PCR for the TCR CDR3 was performed with the HTBI primer set and the Qiagen OneStep RT-PCR kit. TCRdb passed the public sequencing reads through fastp at Q25 and MiXCR, retaining productive beta sequences. Entries that share a CDR3 protein sequence are merged under the most common genes and DNA. In all, the sample holds about 570,000 distinct CDR3 sequences, and roughly 50% of those were seen once. The ten top clones hold about 20% of the sample. The material sequenced was peripheral blood or thyroid tissue (not recorded which). These receptors all stem from an adult woman with Graves' disease, either hyperthyroidism or ophthalmopathy (not recorded which).

The rearrangement uses TRBV18 and TRBJ2-5; 9 bases are a match to TRBD1. The CDR3 sequence is 15 residues long. Germline CDR1 reads KGHSH; CDR2 reads LQKENI. The V gene end was trimmed by 0 bases and the J gene end by 5 bases; junction bases not matched to a gene: 4. CDR3 sequence (DNA): TGTGCCAGCTCACCACCGGGACAGGGTACGGAGACCCAGTACTTC. Its translation is CASSPPGQGTETQYF.

The chain recombines TRBV7-2 with TRBJ2-2; 7 bases are shared with TRBD2. The CDR3 is 16 residues long. Trimming cost V 4 bases and J 4 bases; bases outside gene matches: 9. Germline V lookup: CDR1 SGHTA, CDR2 FQGNSA. In DNA form, the CDR3 reads TGTGCCAGCAGCTATCTAAGCGGGATGCCCACCGGGGAGCTGTTTTTT. This translates into CASSYLSGMPTGELFF. The full variable domain, rest sourced from reference TRBV7-2 and TRBJ2-2, is GAGVSQSPSNKVTEKGKDVELRCDPISGHTALYWYRQSLGQGLEFLIYFQGNSAPDKSGLPSDRFSAERTGGSVSTLTIQRTQQEDSAVYLCASSYLSGMPTGELFFGEGSRLTVL.

The V gene is TRBV7-8, the J gene TRBJ2-6; the match to TRBD1 covers 7 bases. The V segment lost 4 bases and the J segment 1 base; nucleotides outside the gene matches: 4. Germline CDR1 SGHVS, CDR2 FQNEAQ. This CDR3 has 16 residues. CDR3 bases: TGTGCCAGCAGCTCCGGGACAGTTTCTGGGGCCAACGTCCTGACTTTC. This encodes CASSSGTVSGANVLTF.

This chain links TRBV7-9 with TRBJ2-7; D not certain. The J call could be wrong; TRBJ2-1 is a better fit for the DNA end. The CDR3 spans 11 residues. The germline gives CDR1 SEHNR, CDR2 FQNEAQ (reference sequence). The CDR3 DNA is TGTGCCAGCAGCCAACATACTGAGCAGTTCTTC. Encoded protein: CASSQHTEQFF.

This clonotype was counted once. This chain joins TRBV7-3 and TRBJ2-2; possibly TRBD2 for D (6 bases). CDR1 and CDR2 (germline): SGHTA, FQGTGA. This CDR3 has 12 residues. The V end lost 8 bases, the J end lost 3 bases, and 7 bases lay between the germline ends. CDR3 nucleotides: TGTGCCAGCGGAGGGGACACCGGGGAGCTGTTTTTT. It yields the protein CASGGDTGELFF.

V usage is TRBV7-2 and J usage is TRBJ2-6; 7 bases fit TRBD1. Looked up from germline, CDR1 is SGHTA and CDR2 is FQGNSA. This CDR3 contains 17 residues. J was trimmed by 0 bases and V by 5 bases; bases with no gene match: 7. CDR3 sequence reads: CASSPTGVVSGANVLTF. For the CDR3, the DNA is TGTGCCAGCAGCCCCACAGGGGTCGTCTCTGGGGCCAACGTCCTGACTTTC.

V gene TRBV2 combines with J gene TRBJ2-7; a weak D match, TRBD1 (6 bases). The germline V gene has CDR1 SNHLY and CDR2 FYNNEI. Trimming stripped 6 bases from V and 1 base from J, with 22 bases between. CDR3 size: 17 residues. CDR3 protein: CASSVGGGLAGSYEQYF. The CDR3 DNA reads as TGTGCCAGCAGCGTAGGGGGTGGATTAGCAGGGTCCTACGAGCAGTACTTC.

Points on this clonotype: A much larger clone differs from this one at a single base, so this may be a read error. The rearrangement uses TRBV29-1 and TRBJ2-7, with 10 bases that match TRBD2. The V gene end was trimmed by 7 bases and the J gene end by 2 bases; junction bases not matched to a gene: 14. The CDR3 length is 16 residues. The germline V gene encodes CDR1 SQVTM and CDR2 ANQGSEA. Here the CDR3 reads CSATGTSAFSPYEQYF. For the CDR3, the DNA is TGCAGCGCCACCGGGACTAGCGCCTTTAGCCCCTACGAGCAGTACTTC.